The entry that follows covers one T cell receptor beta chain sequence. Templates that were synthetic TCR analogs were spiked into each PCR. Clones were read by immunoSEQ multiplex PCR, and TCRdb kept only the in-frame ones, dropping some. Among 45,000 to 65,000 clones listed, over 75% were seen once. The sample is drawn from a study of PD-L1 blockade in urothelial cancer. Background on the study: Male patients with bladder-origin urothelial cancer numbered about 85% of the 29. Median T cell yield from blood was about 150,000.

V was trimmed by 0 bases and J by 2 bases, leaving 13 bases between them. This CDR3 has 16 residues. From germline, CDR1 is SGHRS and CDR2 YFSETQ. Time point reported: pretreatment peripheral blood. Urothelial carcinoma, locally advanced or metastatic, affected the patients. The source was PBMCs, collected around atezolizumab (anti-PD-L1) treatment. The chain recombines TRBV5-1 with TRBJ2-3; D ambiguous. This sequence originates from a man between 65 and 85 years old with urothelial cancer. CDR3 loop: CASSLAPRPNTDTQYF. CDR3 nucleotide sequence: TGCGCCAGCAGCTTGGCCCCTAGGCCTAACACAGATACGCAGTATTTT.